The clone carrying this TCR beta chain was detected a few times. With 60 Vbeta and 13 Jbeta primers, the PCR was carried out. Method: immunoSEQ multiplex PCR; TCRdb's copy keeps in-frame clones and lacks some. The sample lists 150,000 to 200,000 clones, 65% to 85% occurring once. Per the germline V gene, CDR1 is LNHDA and CDR2 is SQIVND (reference sequence). V lost 5 bases to trimming and J lost 1 base, with 5 bases between them. This CDR3 comprises 13 residues. These data come from a study of cytomegalovirus exposure and HLA in healthy donors. About the study: From HLA-typed donors, an early data release held tens of millions of unique TCRs.

This TCR was sampled from a male donor in good health and CMV-seropositive. The rearrangement links TRBV19 to TRBJ2-2, with unresolved D. Sequencing was carried out using PBMCs. The CDR3 DNA reads as TGTGCCAGTAGTTCCCAGAACACCGGGGAGCTGTTTTTT. Translation: CASSSQNTGELFF.